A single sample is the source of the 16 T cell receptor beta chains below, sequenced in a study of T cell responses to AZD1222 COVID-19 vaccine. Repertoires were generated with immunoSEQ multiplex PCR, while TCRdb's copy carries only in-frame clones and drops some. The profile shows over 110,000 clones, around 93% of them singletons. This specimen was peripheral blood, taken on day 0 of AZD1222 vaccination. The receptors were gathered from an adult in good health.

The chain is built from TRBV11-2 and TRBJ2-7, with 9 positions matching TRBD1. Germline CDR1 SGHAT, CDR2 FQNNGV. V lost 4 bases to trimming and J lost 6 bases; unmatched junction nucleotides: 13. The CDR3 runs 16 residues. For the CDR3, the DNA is TGTGCCAGCAGCTCATACCGCGGACAGGGGTTTGGCGAGCAGTACTTC. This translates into CASSSYRGQGFGEQYF.

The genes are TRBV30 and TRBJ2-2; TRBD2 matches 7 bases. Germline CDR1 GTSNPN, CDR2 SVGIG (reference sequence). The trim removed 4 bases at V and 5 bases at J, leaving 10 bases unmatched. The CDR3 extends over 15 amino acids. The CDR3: CAWKIRGVFTGELFF. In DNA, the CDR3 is TGTGCCTGGAAGATCCGGGGGGTTTTTACCGGGGAGCTGTTTTTT.

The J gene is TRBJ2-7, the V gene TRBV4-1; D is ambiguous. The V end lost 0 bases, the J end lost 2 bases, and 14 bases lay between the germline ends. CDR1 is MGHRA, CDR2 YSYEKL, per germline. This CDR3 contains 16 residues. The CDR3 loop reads CASSQDPSGITYEQYF. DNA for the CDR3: TGCGCCAGCAGCCAAGATCCGTCAGGCATAACCTACGAGCAGTACTTC.

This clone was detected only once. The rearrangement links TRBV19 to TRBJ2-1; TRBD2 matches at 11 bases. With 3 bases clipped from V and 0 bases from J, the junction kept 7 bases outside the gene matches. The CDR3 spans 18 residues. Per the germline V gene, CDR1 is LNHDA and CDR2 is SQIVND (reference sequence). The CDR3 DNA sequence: TGTGCCAGTAGTATCGTGCTAGCGGGAGGTGGCTCCTACAATGAGCAGTTCTTC. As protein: CASSIVLAGGGSYNEQFF. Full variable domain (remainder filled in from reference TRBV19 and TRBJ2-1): DGGITQSPKYLFRKEGQNVTLSCEQNLNHDAMYWYRQDPGQGLRLIYYSQIVNDFQKGDIAEGYSVSREKKESFPLTVTSAQKNPTAFYLCASSIVLAGGGSYNEQFFGPGTRLTVL.

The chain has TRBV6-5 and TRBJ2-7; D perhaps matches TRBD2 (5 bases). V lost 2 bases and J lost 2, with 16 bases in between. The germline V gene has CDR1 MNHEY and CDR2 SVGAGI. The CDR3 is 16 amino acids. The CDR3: CASSYVGSGGPYEQYF. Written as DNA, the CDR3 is TGTGCCAGCAGTTACGTTGGCTCCGGAGGCCCCTACGAGCAGTACTTC.

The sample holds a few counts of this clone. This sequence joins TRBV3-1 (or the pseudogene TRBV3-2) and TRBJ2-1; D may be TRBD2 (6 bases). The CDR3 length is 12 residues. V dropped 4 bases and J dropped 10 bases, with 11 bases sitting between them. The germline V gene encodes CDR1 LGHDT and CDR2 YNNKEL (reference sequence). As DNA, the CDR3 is TGTGCCAGCAGCCCAACCCGGGGGGAGCAGTTCTTC. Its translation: CASSPTRGEQFF.

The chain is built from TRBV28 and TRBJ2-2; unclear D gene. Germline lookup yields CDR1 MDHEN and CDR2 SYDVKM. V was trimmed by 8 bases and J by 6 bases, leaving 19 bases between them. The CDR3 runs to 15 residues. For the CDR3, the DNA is TGTGCCAGCCGCCCGGCACAGAGTCCGGCCGGGGAGCTGTTTTTT. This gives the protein CASRPAQSPAGELFF.

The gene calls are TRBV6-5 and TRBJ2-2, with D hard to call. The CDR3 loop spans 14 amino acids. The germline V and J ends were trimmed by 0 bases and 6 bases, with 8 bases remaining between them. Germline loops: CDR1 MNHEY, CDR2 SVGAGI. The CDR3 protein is CASSYSPRAGELFF. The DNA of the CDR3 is TGTGCCAGCAGTTACTCCCCCCGGGCCGGGGAGCTGTTTTTT.

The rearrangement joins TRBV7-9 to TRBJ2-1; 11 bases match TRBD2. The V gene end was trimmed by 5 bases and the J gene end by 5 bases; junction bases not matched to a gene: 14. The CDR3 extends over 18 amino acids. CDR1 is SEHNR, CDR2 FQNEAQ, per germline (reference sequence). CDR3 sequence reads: CASSLNPRLAGLNNEQFF. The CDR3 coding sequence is TGTGCCAGCAGCCTAAACCCCCGACTAGCGGGGCTGAACAATGAGCAGTTCTTC.

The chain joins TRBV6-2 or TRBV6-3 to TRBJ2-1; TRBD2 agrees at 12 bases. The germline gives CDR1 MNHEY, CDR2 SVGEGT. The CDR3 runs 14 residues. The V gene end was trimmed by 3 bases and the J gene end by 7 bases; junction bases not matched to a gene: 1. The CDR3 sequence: CASSYGLAGNEQFF. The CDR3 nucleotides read TGTGCCAGCAGTTATGGACTAGCGGGAAATGAGCAGTTCTTC.

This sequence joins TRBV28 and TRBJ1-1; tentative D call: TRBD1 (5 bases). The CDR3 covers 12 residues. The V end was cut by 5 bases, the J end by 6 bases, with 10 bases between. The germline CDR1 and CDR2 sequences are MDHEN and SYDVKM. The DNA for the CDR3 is TGTGCCAGCAGTAGGACAATGGCTGAAGCTTTCTTT. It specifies CASSRTMAEAFF.

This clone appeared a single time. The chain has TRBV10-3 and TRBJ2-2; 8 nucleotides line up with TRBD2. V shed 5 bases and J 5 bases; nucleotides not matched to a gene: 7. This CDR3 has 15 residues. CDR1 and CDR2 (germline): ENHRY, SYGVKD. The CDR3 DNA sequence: TGTGCCATCAGTCCGAACGGGGGGGCAACCGGGGAGCTGTTTTTT. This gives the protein CAISPNGGATGELFF.

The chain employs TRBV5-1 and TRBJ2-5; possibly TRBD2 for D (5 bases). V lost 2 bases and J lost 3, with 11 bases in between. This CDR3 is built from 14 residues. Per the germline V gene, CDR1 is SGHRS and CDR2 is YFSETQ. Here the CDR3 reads CASSFPGSEETQYF. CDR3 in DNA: TGCGCCAGCAGCTTCCCGGGGTCAGAAGAGACCCAGTACTTC.

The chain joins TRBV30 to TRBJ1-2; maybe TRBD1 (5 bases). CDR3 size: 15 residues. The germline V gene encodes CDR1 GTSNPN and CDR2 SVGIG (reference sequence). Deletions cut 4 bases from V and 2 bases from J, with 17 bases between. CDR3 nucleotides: TGTGCCTGGAAAACCGGAGGTTACAGGAACTATGGCTACACCTTC. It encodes CAWKTGGYRNYGYTF.

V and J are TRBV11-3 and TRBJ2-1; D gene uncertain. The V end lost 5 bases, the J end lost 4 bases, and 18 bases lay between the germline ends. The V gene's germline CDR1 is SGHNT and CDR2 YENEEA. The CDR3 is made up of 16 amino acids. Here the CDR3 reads CASSLEAHEDYNEQFF. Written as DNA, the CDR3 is TGTGCCAGCAGCCTCGAAGCCCATGAAGATTACAATGAGCAGTTCTTC.

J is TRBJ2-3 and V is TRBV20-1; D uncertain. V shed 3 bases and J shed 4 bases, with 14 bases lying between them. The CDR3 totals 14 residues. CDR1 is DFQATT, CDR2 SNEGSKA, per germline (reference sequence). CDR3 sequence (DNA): TGCAGTGCTAGTCGGCAGGCGGTTTCAGATACGCAGTATTTT. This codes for CSASRQAVSDTQYF.